This is a list of T cell receptor beta chains from one sample in a study of early T cells in non-severe SARS-CoV-2 infection. Via MiXCR, TCRdb re-called the 5' RACE reads, giving one row per CDR3 protein. This sample has about 100,000 distinct CDR3 sequences, with approximately 13% found just once. Sequencing was performed on whole blood. The receptors come from an adult who was a healthcare worker with PCR-confirmed SARS-CoV-2 infection or an uninfected control (not recorded which). CDR3s include the opening cysteine and the closing phenylalanine or tryptophan. The order of the fields is clone size, D gene, V gene, J gene, CDR3 DNA, CDR3 protein. D genes are given only for firm matches. Size is omitted from some rows. Given values are once, few, many or a class for expanded clones.

size: once; D: NA; V: TRBV3-1; J: TRBJ1-2; DNA: TGTGCCAGCAGCCAAGAGGCCCGGGGGCGCCACACCTTC; CDR3: CASSQEARGRHTF
size: NA; D: NA; V: TRBV27; J: TRBJ2-6; DNA: TGTGCCAGCGGGTCGGTTGCTGGGGCCAACGTCCTGACTTTC; CDR3: CASGSVAGANVLTF
size: many; D: NA; V: TRBV28; J: TRBJ1-1; DNA: TGTGCCAGCAGTGAGAACAGGGTTTCAGAAGCTTTCTTT; CDR3: CASSENRVSEAFF
size: NA; D: TRBD1; V: TRBV6-6; J: TRBJ1-2; DNA: TGTGCCAGCAGCCTACAGGGGTCCTTCAACTATGGCTACACCTTC; CDR3: CASSLQGSFNYGYTF
size: many; D: NA; V: TRBV28; J: TRBJ1-6; DNA: TGTGCCAGCCACCCTCCGGGGACGGGGAATTCACCCCTCCACTTT; CDR3: CASHPPGTGNSPLHF
size: few; D: NA; V: TRBV20-1; J: TRBJ1-5; DNA: TGCAGTGCTACTCCTTCTGGGGATGATACAAATCAGCCCCAGCATTTT; CDR3: CSATPSGDDTNQPQHF
size: NA; D: TRBD2; V: TRBV9; J: TRBJ2-7; DNA: TGTGCCAGCAGCGTAGGCGGGGGGGTCCGGCAGTACTTC; CDR3: CASSVGGGVRQYF
size: once; D: NA; V: TRBV18; J: TRBJ1-4; DNA: TGTGCCAGCTCACCGTCAGGGTTCGGGGAAAAACTGTTTTTT; CDR3: CASSPSGFGEKLFF
size: NA; D: NA; V: TRBV5-5; J: TRBJ2-2; DNA: TGTGCCAGCAGCCGCGAGGGGATTTCCGGGGAGCTGTTTTTT; CDR3: CASSREGISGELFF
size: NA; D: NA; V: TRBV6-2/TRBV6-3; J: TRBJ1-2; DNA: TGTGCCAGCAGTTCCCCCGAACACCCGATCACCTCTAACTATGGCTACACCTTC; CDR3: CASSSPEHPITSNYGYTF
size: NA; D: NA; V: TRBV7-9; J: TRBJ1-2; DNA: TGTGCCAGCAGCTTACCCCTGAGGGAGTATGGCTACACCTTC; CDR3: CASSLPLREYGYTF
size: few; D: NA; V: TRBV20-1; J: TRBJ1-5; DNA: TGCAGTGCTAGACAGGGAGGGCAGCCCCAGCATTTT; CDR3: CSARQGGQPQHF
size: few; D: NA; V: TRBV20-1; J: TRBJ2-2; DNA: TGCAGTGCTAGGTCCGGCACCAAATGGAGGAACACCGGGGAGCTGTTTTTT; CDR3: CSARSGTKWRNTGELFF
size: few; D: TRBD2; V: TRBV4-1; J: TRBJ2-1; DNA: TGCGCCAGCAGCCAAGGGGAGGGTGGCAATGAGCAGTTCTTC; CDR3: CASSQGEGGNEQFF
size: many; D: TRBD1; V: TRBV6-1; J: TRBJ2-5; DNA: TGTGCCAGCAGTGACTACGAATCCGGGACAGAAAGGACCCAGTACTTC; CDR3: CASSDYESGTERTQYF
size: few; D: NA; V: TRBV2; J: TRBJ2-1; DNA: TGTGCCAGCAGTGAGGGATATCGTTCTTACAATGAGCAGTTCTTC; CDR3: CASSEGYRSYNEQFF
size: NA; D: NA; V: TRBV28; J: TRBJ1-1; DNA: TGTGCCAGCAGCCCAGGGACGGCCGACACTGAAGCTTTCTTT; CDR3: CASSPGTADTEAFF
size: many; D: NA; V: TRBV7-2; J: TRBJ2-7; DNA: TGTGCCAGCAGCCCCAGTCGGATCGAGCAGTACTTC; CDR3: CASSPSRIEQYF
size: NA; D: TRBD1; V: TRBV7-9; J: TRBJ2-2; DNA: TGTGCCAGTGGCAGCGACAGGGCGTACACCGGGGAGCTGTTTTTT; CDR3: CASGSDRAYTGELFF
size: NA; D: NA; V: TRBV5-1; J: TRBJ1-4; DNA: TGCGCCAGCAGCTTGGCGTGGAGGACGGGAAGTAATGAAAAACTGTTTTTT; CDR3: CASSLAWRTGSNEKLFF
size: NA; D: NA; V: TRBV5-1; J: TRBJ1-1; DNA: TGCGCCAGCAGCTCCAGCATGAACACTGAAGCTTTCTTT; CDR3: CASSSSMNTEAFF
size: many; D: TRBD1; V: TRBV29-1; J: TRBJ1-2; DNA: TGCAGCGTCGCGGAACAGGGGGCGCGCGGCTACACCTTC; CDR3: CSVAEQGARGYTF
size: NA; D: NA; V: TRBV29-1; J: TRBJ1-2; DNA: TGCAGCGTTGCGTCTAACTATGGCTACACCTTC; CDR3: CSVASNYGYTF
size: few; D: NA; V: TRBV20-1; J: TRBJ2-2; DNA: TGCAGTGCACTGACTACGGGGGTCCACGGGGAGCTGTTTTTT; CDR3: CSALTTGVHGELFF
size: many; D: TRBD1; V: TRBV7-3; J: TRBJ2-3; DNA: TGTGCCAGCAGCTTATCAGGGGGCAACGCAGATACGCAGTATTTT; CDR3: CASSLSGGNADTQYF
size: NA; D: NA; V: TRBV12-2; J: TRBJ1-3; DNA: TGTGCAAGTCGCTTCATTCTCGGAGGAAACACCATATATTTT; CDR3: CASRFILGGNTIYF
size: many; D: NA; V: TRBV19; J: TRBJ1-4; DNA: TGTGCCACGCAAGCGGCGCGGAGGAATGAAAAACTGTTTTTT; CDR3: CATQAARRNEKLFF
size: many; D: NA; V: TRBV7-9; J: TRBJ2-3; DNA: TGTGCCAGCAGTTCTCCGGGACTCCGGAGCACAGATACGCAGTATTTT; CDR3: CASSSPGLRSTDTQYF
size: NA; D: NA; V: TRBV28; J: TRBJ2-6; DNA: TGTGCCAGCAGCTACAGACGGACATCTGGGGCCAACGTCCTGACTTTC; CDR3: CASSYRRTSGANVLTF
size: few; D: NA; V: TRBV6-5; J: TRBJ2-5; DNA: TGTGCCAGCAGTACGACTCTAGGTCTTGATGAGACCCAGTACTTC; CDR3: CASSTTLGLDETQYF
size: many; D: NA; V: TRBV28; J: TRBJ1-2; DNA: TGTGCCAGCAGTCCGGTCAGTAACTATGGCTACACCTTC; CDR3: CASSPVSNYGYTF
size: many; D: NA; V: TRBV11-2; J: TRBJ1-1; DNA: TGTGCCAGCAGCTTAGGGCAGGGATCTGAAGCTTTCTTT; CDR3: CASSLGQGSEAFF
size: NA; D: TRBD1; V: TRBV28; J: TRBJ1-1; DNA: TGTGCCACTACAGGGGGCTACACTGAAGCTTTCTTT; CDR3: CATTGGYTEAFF
size: once; D: NA; V: TRBV12-3/TRBV12-4; J: TRBJ2-1; DNA: TGTGCCTGCCTCGGACAGCTTAACAATGAGCAGTTCTTC; CDR3: CACLGQLNNEQFF
size: many; D: NA; V: TRBV5-8; J: TRBJ2-1; DNA: TGTGCCAGCAGCTTTCGCCAGGGGATCTACAATGAGCAGTTCTTC; CDR3: CASSFRQGIYNEQFF
size: NA; D: TRBD1; V: TRBV6-5; J: TRBJ2-5; DNA: TGTGCCAGCAGCGACGGACAGGCAGGGGAGACCCAGTACTTC; CDR3: CASSDGQAGETQYF
size: many; D: TRBD2; V: TRBV6-2/TRBV6-3; J: TRBJ2-2; DNA: TGTGCCAGCAGAAGGGACTACCTGAACACCGGGGAGCTGTTTTTT; CDR3: CASRRDYLNTGELFF
size: many; D: TRBD1; V: TRBV5-1; J: TRBJ2-1; DNA: TGCGCCAGCAGCTTTGAGCTTAGAGGGGGCAGGGCCCACAATGAGCAGTTCTTC; CDR3: CASSFELRGGRAHNEQFF
size: few; D: NA; V: TRBV28; J: TRBJ1-3; DNA: TGTGCCAGCAGTTCCCACTTGGGGGGCCCTGGAAACACCATATATTTT; CDR3: CASSSHLGGPGNTIYF
size: NA; D: NA; V: TRBV21-1; J: TRBJ2-7; DNA: TGTGCCACCACAGGGGGCTTTCAGGAGCAGTACTTC; CDR3: CATTGGFQEQYF
size: many; D: NA; V: TRBV5-5; J: TRBJ2-2; DNA: TGTGCCAGCAGCGCCGGCCGCACAGGGAGACGGACCGGGGAGCTGTTTTTT; CDR3: CASSAGRTGRRTGELFF
size: few; D: NA; V: TRBV11-2; J: TRBJ1-1; DNA: TGTGCCAGCAGCGCCGCCCCGGGGGCGAACACTGAAGCTTTCTTT; CDR3: CASSAAPGANTEAFF